These T cell receptor beta chains were read from a single sample in a study of regulatory T cells in long-lasting Graves disease. TCRdb re-called the multiplex PCR reads through MiXCR, storing one row per CDR3 protein. Among some 330,000 distinct CDR3 sequences listed, approximately 25% were seen once. The specimen was peripheral blood mononuclear cells (PBMCs), collected when the disease was refractory, from a patient treated with antithyroid drugs. Receptors were obtained from a woman in her forties with Graves disease. CDR3s include the opening cysteine and the closing phenylalanine or tryptophan. D genes are given only for firm matches. Size is omitted from some rows. Given values are once, few, many or a class for expanded clones.

-	TRBV12-3/TRBV12-4	TRBJ2-1	TRBD2	CASSFLAGGDEQFF	TGTGCCAGCAGTTTTCTAGCGGGAGGGGATGAGCAGTTCTTC
many	TRBV11-2	TRBJ2-7	-	CASSLEAWFTGTKGYEQYF	TGTGCCAGCAGCTTAGAAGCATGGTTTACCGGGACAAAAGGCTACGAGCAGTACTTC
once	TRBV12-3/TRBV12-4	TRBJ1-5	-	CASSSPRGGGLNQPQHF	TGTGCCAGCAGTTCCCCCCGGGGGGGCGGCCTCAATCAGCCCCAGCATTTT
-	TRBV19	TRBJ2-5	-	CASSPRGAGETQYF	TGTGCCAGTAGTCCGCGAGGGGCCGGGGAGACCCAGTACTTC
few	TRBV20-1	TRBJ2-5	TRBD2	CSASRGLGKETQYF	TGCAGTGCTTCCCGAGGACTAGGAAAAGAGACCCAGTACTTC
many	TRBV28	TRBJ1-2	TRBD1	CASSTLGQGLSGYTF	TGTGCCAGCAGTACCCTTGGACAGGGGTTGAGTGGCTACACCTTC
-	TRBV5-1	TRBJ2-1	TRBD2	CASSRGLGAGPNNGQFF	TGCGCCAGCAGCCGCGGACTAGGAGCTGGGCCCAACAATGGGCAGTTCTTC
-	TRBV5-1	TRBJ2-1	TRBD2	CASSLVGLAVNEQFF	TGCGCCAGCAGCTTGGTGGGACTAGCGGTCAATGAGCAGTTCTTC
-	TRBV14	TRBJ2-7	TRBD2	CASSGDYSYEQYF	TGTGCCAGCAGTGGGGACTATTCCTACGAGCAGTACTTC
-	TRBV6-2/TRBV6-3	TRBJ2-7	TRBD2	CASSSSLLAGNYEQYF	TGTGCCAGCAGTTCCTCCTTACTAGCGGGAAATTACGAGCAGTACTTC
-	TRBV12-3/TRBV12-4	TRBJ2-3	TRBD2	CASSGTSGSYFAITDTQYF	TGTGCCAGCAGTGGGACTAGCGGGAGTTATTTTGCCATCACAGATACGCAGTATTTT
-	TRBV27	TRBJ1-1	TRBD1	CASSLSVRGTEAFF	TGTGCCAGCAGTTTATCAGTCAGGGGGACTGAAGCTTTCTTT
many	TRBV28	TRBJ1-6	TRBD1	CASSSLDRGESPLHF	TGTGCCAGCAGTTCCCTGGACAGGGGAGAGTCACCCCTCCACTTT
few	TRBV5-1	TRBJ1-1	-	CASSLEGWDTEAFF	TGCGCCAGCAGCTTGGAAGGGTGGGACACTGAAGCTTTCTTT
many	TRBV28	TRBJ2-5	TRBD2	CASSPSSRTSGESRETQYF	TGTGCCAGCAGTCCCTCGAGTCGGACTAGCGGGGAATCGAGGGAGACCCAGTACTTC
few	TRBV20-1	TRBJ2-7	-	CSASGGLEGGLEQYF	TGCAGTGCTAGCGGTGGTCTTGAGGGTGGGCTCGAGCAGTACTTC
-	TRBV25-1	TRBJ1-1	TRBD1	CATQGAGRPEAFF	TGTGCCACTCAGGGGGCGGGAAGACCCGAAGCTTTCTTT
few	TRBV28	TRBJ2-2	-	CASKADSTTGELFF	TGTGCCAGCAAGGCGGACAGCACTACCGGGGAGCTGTTTTTT
many	TRBV2	TRBJ2-7	-	CASSQDSEQYF	TGTGCCAGCAGTCAAGACTCCGAGCAGTACTTC
few	TRBV6-1	TRBJ1-5	-	CASRPRVADYSNQPQHF	TGTGCCAGCAGACCCCGGGTCGCGGACTATAGCAATCAGCCCCAGCATTTT
-	TRBV29-1	TRBJ1-1	-	CSVETGGPTEAFF	TGCAGCGTTGAGACGGGGGGGCCAACTGAAGCTTTCTTT
many	TRBV6-2/TRBV6-3	TRBJ2-5	TRBD2	CASSYTGTRGLRETQYF	TGTGCCAGCAGTTACACCGGGACTAGAGGTCTGCGAGAGACCCAGTACTTC
-	TRBV24-1	TRBJ1-5	-	CATSEGPWSNQPQHF	TGTGCCACCAGTGAAGGGCCGTGGAGCAATCAGCCCCAGCATTTT
few	TRBV6-2/TRBV6-3	TRBJ2-2	TRBD2	CASSPSGPPNTGELFF	TGTGCCAGCAGTCCTAGCGGGCCTCCGAACACCGGGGAGCTGTTTTTT
few	TRBV9	TRBJ2-7	TRBD1	CASSSGQDFGEQYF	TGTGCCAGCAGCTCGGGACAGGACTTTGGCGAGCAGTACTTC
few	TRBV27	TRBJ2-7	-	CASSFDRTISYEQYF	TGTGCCAGCAGCTTCGATAGGACAATTTCCTACGAGCAGTACTTC
-	TRBV20-1	TRBJ2-5	-	CSANNPRQETQYF	TGCAGTGCTAATAACCCGCGTCAAGAGACCCAGTACTTC
few	TRBV20-1	TRBJ2-3	TRBD2	CSALLAESNTQYF	TGCAGTGCTTTACTAGCGGAGTCAAATACGCAGTATTTT
many	TRBV29-1	TRBJ2-1	-	CSVERSGDEQFF	TGCAGCGTTGAGCGTTCAGGCGATGAGCAGTTCTTC
-	TRBV10-3	TRBJ1-1	TRBD1	CASRQGEGEAFF	TGTGCCTCCCGACAGGGGGAAGGTGAAGCTTTCTTT
few	TRBV20-1	TRBJ2-7	TRBD2	CSAPSGAYEQYF	TGCAGTGCTCCTAGCGGGGCCTACGAGCAGTACTTC
-	TRBV28	TRBJ1-1	-	CASSLSEDTEAFF	TGTGCCAGCAGTTTATCGGAGGACACTGAAGCTTTCTTT
many	TRBV15	TRBJ2-5	-	CATSRDFGSGRSGETQYF	TGTGCCACCAGCAGAGATTTCGGGTCGGGACGCTCGGGAGAGACCCAGTACTTC
many	TRBV28	TRBJ2-1	-	CASSRAYNEQFF	TGTGCCAGCAGTCGTGCCTATAATGAGCAGTTCTTC
-	TRBV5-1	TRBJ2-7	TRBD2	CASSLRASGPYEQYF	TGCGCCAGCAGCTTGAGGGCTAGCGGACCCTACGAGCAGTACTTC
-	TRBV11-2	TRBJ2-7	-	CASSLSIRTQLLRESYEQYF	TGTGCCAGCAGCTTATCGATTAGGACCCAGCTACTCAGGGAATCCTACGAGCAGTACTTC
-	TRBV28	TRBJ2-1	TRBD1	CASSSPGQGHEQFF	TGTGCCAGCAGCTCCCCCGGACAGGGACATGAGCAGTTCTTC
few	TRBV29-1	TRBJ2-1	-	CSVPRSASYNEQFF	TGCAGCGTCCCCAGGAGCGCAAGTTACAATGAGCAGTTCTTC
few	TRBV6-1	TRBJ2-5	-	CASTNPPLRGQTQYF	TGTGCCAGCACCAATCCACCGTTGAGGGGCCAGACCCAGTACTTC
-	TRBV4-1	TRBJ1-2	-	CASSQGFWTVYGYTF	TGCGCCAGCAGCCAAGGGTTTTGGACAGTCTATGGCTACACCTTC
-	TRBV12-3/TRBV12-4	TRBJ1-3	-	CASSLGGSGNTIYF	TGTGCCAGCAGTTTGGGGGGGTCTGGAAACACCATATATTTT
few	TRBV20-1	TRBJ2-7	-	CSAAKPTEEQYF	TGCAGTGCTGCTAAACCGACTGAAGAGCAGTACTTC
few	TRBV20-1	TRBJ2-7	TRBD2	CSAQPASGYSYEQYF	TGCAGTGCTCAGCCCGCTAGCGGTTACTCCTACGAGCAGTACTTC
many	TRBV28	TRBJ1-1	-	CASSLFLVIGTEAFF	TGTGCCAGCAGTTTATTTTTGGTAATTGGCACTGAAGCTTTCTTT
many	TRBV20-1	TRBJ2-1	-	CSALEALTYNEQFF	TGCAGTGCACTTGAAGCCCTAACCTACAATGAGCAGTTCTTC
-	TRBV12-3/TRBV12-4	TRBJ1-5	TRBD1	CASSSGQEYQPQHF	TGTGCCAGCAGTTCGGGACAGGAATATCAGCCCCAGCATTTT
few	TRBV11-2	TRBJ1-3	-	CASSLDWQISGNTIYF	TGTGCCAGCAGCTTAGATTGGCAGATCTCTGGAAACACCATATATTTT
many	TRBV11-2	TRBJ2-7	-	CASSLGQTYEQYF	TGTGCCAGCAGCTTAGGCCAGACCTACGAGCAGTACTTC
few	TRBV20-1	TRBJ2-2	TRBD2	CSARDQRLAAGELFF	TGCAGTGCTAGAGATCAGAGACTAGCGGCCGGGGAGCTGTTTTTT
many	TRBV6-5	TRBJ2-7	-	CASSYTGMHYEQYF	TGTGCCAGCAGTTATACCGGGATGCACTACGAGCAGTACTTC
many	TRBV20-1	TRBJ2-7	-	CSAKDGSSYEQYF	TGCAGTGCTAAGGACGGGAGCTCCTACGAGCAGTACTTC
many	TRBV2	TRBJ2-5	TRBD2	CASSASSGSTETQYF	TGTGCCAGCAGTGCAAGTAGCGGGAGTACAGAGACCCAGTACTTC